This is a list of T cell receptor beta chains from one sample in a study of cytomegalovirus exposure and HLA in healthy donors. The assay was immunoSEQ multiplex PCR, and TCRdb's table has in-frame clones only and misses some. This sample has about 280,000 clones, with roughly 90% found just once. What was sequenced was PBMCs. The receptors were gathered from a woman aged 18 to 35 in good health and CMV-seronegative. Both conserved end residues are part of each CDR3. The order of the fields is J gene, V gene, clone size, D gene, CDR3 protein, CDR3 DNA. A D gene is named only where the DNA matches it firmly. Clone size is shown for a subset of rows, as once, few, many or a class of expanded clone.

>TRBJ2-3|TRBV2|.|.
CASSERQDSTDTQYF
TGTGCCAGCAGTGAACGGCAGGATAGCACAGATACGCAGTATTTT
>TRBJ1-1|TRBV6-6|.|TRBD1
CASSHMTGGAGTEAFF
TGTGCCAGCAGTCATATGACAGGGGGCGCGGGAACTGAAGCTTTCTTT
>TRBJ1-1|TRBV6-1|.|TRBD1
CASRRQGAGEAFF
TGTGCCAGCAGAAGACAGGGGGCTGGTGAAGCTTTCTTT
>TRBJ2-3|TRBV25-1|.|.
CASSEGGGGTDTQYF
TGTGCCAGCAGCGAAGGGGGGGGAGGCACAGATACGCAGTATTTT
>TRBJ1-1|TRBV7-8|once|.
CASSSTWEGTEAFF
TGTGCCAGCAGCTCTACATGGGAGGGGACTGAAGCTTTCTTT
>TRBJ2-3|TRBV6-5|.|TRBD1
CASSSTGGTDTQYF
TGTGCCAGCAGTTCGACAGGGGGCACAGATACGCAGTATTTT
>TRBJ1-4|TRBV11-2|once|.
CASSHRDGEKLFF
TGTGCCAGCAGCCACAGGGACGGGGAAAAACTGTTTTTT
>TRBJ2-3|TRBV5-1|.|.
CASTDTSFTDTQYF
TGCGCCAGCACCGACACCTCTTTCACAGATACGCAGTATTTT
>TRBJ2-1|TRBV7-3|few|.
CASSTPGQYNEQFF
TGTGCCAGCAGCACCCCCGGACAGTACAATGAGCAGTTCTTC
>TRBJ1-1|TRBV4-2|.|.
CASSQSSGQNTEAFF
TGTGCCAGCAGCCAATCTTCAGGGCAGAACACTGAAGCTTTCTTT
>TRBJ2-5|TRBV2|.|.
CASGETGQETQYF
TGTGCCAGCGGAGAGACAGGCCAAGAGACCCAGTACTTC
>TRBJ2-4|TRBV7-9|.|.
CASSLVPDSLAF
TGTGCCAGCAGCTTAGTCCCGGACAGTTTAGCCTTC
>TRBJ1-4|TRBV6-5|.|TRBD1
CASSYRGRWNEKLFF
TGTGCCAGCAGTTACAGGGGGCGTTGGAATGAAAAACTGTTTTTT
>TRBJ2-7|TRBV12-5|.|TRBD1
CASGSGTGYPYEQYF
TGTGCTAGTGGTTCCGGGACAGGTTATCCCTACGAGCAGTACTTC
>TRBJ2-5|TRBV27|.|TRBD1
CASSLSMDRGFGETQYF
TGTGCCAGCAGTTTATCGATGGACAGGGGGTTCGGAGAGACCCAGTACTTC
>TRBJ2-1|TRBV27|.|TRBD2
CASSLTSGGLFNEQFF
TGTGCCAGCAGTTTAACTAGCGGGGGGTTATTCAATGAGCAGTTCTTC
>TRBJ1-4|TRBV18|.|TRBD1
CASSSDRGNEKLFF
TGTGCCAGCTCATCGGACAGGGGGAATGAAAAACTGTTTTTT
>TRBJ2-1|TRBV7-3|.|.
CASSSRTANEQFF
TGTGCCAGCAGCTCGAGGACTGCAAATGAGCAGTTCTTC
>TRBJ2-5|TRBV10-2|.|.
CASSVRIQETQYF
TGCGCCAGCAGTGTGCGGATTCAAGAGACCCAGTACTTC
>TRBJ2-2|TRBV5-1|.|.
CASSPQGDAGELFF
TGCGCCAGCAGCCCGCAGGGTGACGCCGGGGAGCTGTTTTTT
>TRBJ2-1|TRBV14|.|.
CASSQVGGWVKFF
TGTGCCAGCAGCCAAGTTGGGGGGTGGGTGAAGTTCTTC
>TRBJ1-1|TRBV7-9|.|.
CSSSFSRDGAEAFF
TGTTCCAGCAGCTTCAGCAGGGATGGCGCTGAAGCTTTCTTT
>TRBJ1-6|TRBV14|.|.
CASSQVPQGVSYNSPLHF
TGTGCCAGCAGCCAAGTCCCGCAGGGTGTCTCCTATAATTCACCCCTCCACTTT
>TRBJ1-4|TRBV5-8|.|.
CASSFLVGTPGEKLFF
TGTGCCAGCAGCTTCCTTGTCGGGACACCAGGGGAAAAACTGTTTTTT
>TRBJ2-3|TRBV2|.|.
CASSVLQGRDTQYF
TGTGCCAGCAGTGTTTTACAGGGGAGGGATACGCAGTATTTT
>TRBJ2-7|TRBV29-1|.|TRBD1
CSVHGQGGYEQYF
TGCAGCGTTCATGGACAGGGGGGGTACGAGCAGTACTTC
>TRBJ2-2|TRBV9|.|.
CASSVGLNTGELFF
TGTGCCAGCAGCGTCGGACTGAACACCGGGGAGCTGTTTTTT
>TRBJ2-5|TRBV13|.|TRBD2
CASSPRSSGGAGETQYF
TGTGCCAGCAGCCCTCGCTCTAGCGGGGGGGCAGGGGAGACCCAGTACTTC
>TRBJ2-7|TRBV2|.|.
CASRGGQRSYEQYF
TGTGCCAGCAGGGGGGGACAGCGATCCTACGAGCAGTACTTC
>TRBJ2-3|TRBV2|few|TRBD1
CASKMSGTDTDTQYF
TGTGCCAGCAAGATGTCGGGGACAGACACAGATACGCAGTATTTT
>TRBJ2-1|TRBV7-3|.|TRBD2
CASSPGLAPAEQFF
TGTGCCAGCAGCCCGGGACTAGCCCCCGCTGAGCAGTTCTTC
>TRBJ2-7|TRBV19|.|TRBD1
CATNGQGRYEQYF
TGTGCCACCAACGGACAGGGCAGGTACGAGCAGTACTTC
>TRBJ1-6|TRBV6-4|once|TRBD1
CASSVNDRVTPLHF
TGTGCCAGCAGTGTAAACGACAGGGTGACACCCCTCCACTTT